This T cell receptor (beta chain) was identified in a study of technical replicates of blood from a handful of donors (TCRdb year 2017). From the cysteine up to the phenylalanine, the CDR3 has a length of 15 residues. Left in the record is the CDR3 DNA by itself, 45 bases read in frame from the first base. The germline V end is reduced by 6 bases and the J end by 0 bases; junction bases left unmatched: 7. The germline V gene provides CDR1 MDHEN and CDR2 SYDVKM. The library relied on the immunoSEQ multiplex PCR assay. TCRdb mirrors the immuneACCESS table, restricted to in-frame sequences. Some clones are absent from its copies; in checked studies, under half trace to an unresolved V gene, and the reason for the others is unknown. The sample profile shows tens of thousands of clones; over 70% of them were found once. The biggest ten clones account for 4% to 5% of the sample. On this clone: Its cognate antigen has yet to be identified. No base quality information exists; no much larger clone differs at one position.

Sequenced: PBMCs. This chain is built from TRBV28 and TRBJ2-7; TRBD2 agrees with 8 junctional bases. This receptor was taken from a human donor in good health. Some clones in this sample may be carry-over from other donors' samples. The sequence in DNA is TGTGCCAGCAGCTTGCGGGGGGCCGACTCCTACGAGCAGTACTTC. Its coded protein is CASSLRGADSYEQYF.